This TCR beta chain was sequenced during a study of radiotherapy plus CTLA-4 blockade in lung cancer. This clone was found a few times. Its target is unknown. CDR3 length: 15 residues. Unmatched junction bases numbered 6, after V lost 2 bases and J lost 6 bases. Germline lookup yields CDR1 MNHEY and CDR2 SVGAGI. Regarding the study as a whole: Together with interferon-beta, which increased in serum after radiation, early dynamic changes in blood T cell clones were reportedly the best predictors of response. Radiotherapy with ipilimumab was followed by blood expansion of tumor-derived clones.

Generated by immunoSEQ multiplex PCR, the TCRdb table keeps only in-frame clones and is missing some. The sample lists some 77,000 clones; about 86% were seen once. The study treated chemo-refractory metastatic non-small-cell lung cancer patients with focal radiation plus ipilimumab CTLA-4 blockade. The sample here was peripheral blood, taken from a patient treated with radiotherapy plus ipilimumab. This clonotype was obtained from a human donor with non-small cell lung cancer who had a partial response to radiotherapy plus ipilimumab. The V call is TRBV6-5, the J call TRBJ1-5, with 8 nucleotides matching TRBD1. The CDR3 bases are TGTGCCAGCAGTTACGGTGGACAGGGCGGTCAGCCCCAGCATTTT. The encoded protein is CASSYGGQGGQPQHF.